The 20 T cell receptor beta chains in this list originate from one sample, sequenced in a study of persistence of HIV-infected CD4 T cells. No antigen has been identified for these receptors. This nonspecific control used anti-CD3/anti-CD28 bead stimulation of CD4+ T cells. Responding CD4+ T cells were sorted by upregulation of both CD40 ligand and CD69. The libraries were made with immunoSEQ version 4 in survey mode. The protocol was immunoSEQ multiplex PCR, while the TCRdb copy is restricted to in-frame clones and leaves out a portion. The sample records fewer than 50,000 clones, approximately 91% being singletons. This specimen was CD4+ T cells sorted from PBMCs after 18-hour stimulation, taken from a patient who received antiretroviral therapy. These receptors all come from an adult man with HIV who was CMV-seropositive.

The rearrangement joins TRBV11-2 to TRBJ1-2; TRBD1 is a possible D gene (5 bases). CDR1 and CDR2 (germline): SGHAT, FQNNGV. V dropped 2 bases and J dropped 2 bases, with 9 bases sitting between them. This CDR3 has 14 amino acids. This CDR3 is CASSLNQGNYGYTF. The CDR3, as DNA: TGTGCCAGCAGCTTAAATCAGGGAAACTATGGCTACACCTTC.

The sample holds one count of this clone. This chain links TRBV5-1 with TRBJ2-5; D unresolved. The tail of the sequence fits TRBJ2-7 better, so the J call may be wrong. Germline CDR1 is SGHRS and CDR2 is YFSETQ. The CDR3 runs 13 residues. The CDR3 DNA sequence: TGCGCCAGCAGCCCCAGTAGCTCCTACGAGCAGTACTTC. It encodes CASSPSSSYEQYF.

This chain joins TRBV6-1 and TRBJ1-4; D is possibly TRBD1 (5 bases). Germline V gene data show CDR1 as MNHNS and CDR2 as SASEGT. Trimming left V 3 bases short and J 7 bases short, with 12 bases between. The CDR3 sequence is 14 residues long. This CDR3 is CASSEVRGIEKLFF. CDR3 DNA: TGTGCCAGCAGTGAGGTTCGGGGGATTGAAAAACTGTTTTTT.

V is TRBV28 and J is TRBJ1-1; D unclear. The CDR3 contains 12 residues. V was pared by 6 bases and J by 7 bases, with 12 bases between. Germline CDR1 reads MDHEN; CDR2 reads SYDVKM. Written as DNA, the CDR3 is TGTGCCAGCAGCCAACGAGAATATGAAGCTTTCTTT. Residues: CASSQREYEAFF.

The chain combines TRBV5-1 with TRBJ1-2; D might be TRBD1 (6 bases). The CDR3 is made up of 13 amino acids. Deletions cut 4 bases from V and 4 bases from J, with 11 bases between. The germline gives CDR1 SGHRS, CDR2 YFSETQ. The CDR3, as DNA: TGCGCCAGCAGCACCGGGACACCCTATGGCTACACCTTC. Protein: CASSTGTPYGYTF.

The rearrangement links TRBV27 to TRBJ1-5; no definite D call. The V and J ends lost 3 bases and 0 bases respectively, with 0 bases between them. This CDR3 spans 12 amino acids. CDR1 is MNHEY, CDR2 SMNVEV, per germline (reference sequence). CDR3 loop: CASSFSNQPQHF. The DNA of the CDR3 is TGTGCCAGCAGTTTTAGCAATCAGCCCCAGCATTTT.

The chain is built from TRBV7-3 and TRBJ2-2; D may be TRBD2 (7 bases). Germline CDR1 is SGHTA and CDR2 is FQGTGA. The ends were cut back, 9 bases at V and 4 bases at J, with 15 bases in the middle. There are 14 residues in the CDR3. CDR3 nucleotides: TGTGCCAGTGGGGGAGGGGGAGGCACCGGGGAGCTGTTTTTT. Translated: CASGGGGGTGELFF.

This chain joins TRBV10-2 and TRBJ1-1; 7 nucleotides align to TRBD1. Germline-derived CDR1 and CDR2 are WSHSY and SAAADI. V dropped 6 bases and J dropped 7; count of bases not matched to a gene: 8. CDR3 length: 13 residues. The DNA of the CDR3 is TGCGCCAGCAGACCCGACAGGGTAGGTGAAGCTTTCTTT. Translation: CASRPDRVGEAFF.

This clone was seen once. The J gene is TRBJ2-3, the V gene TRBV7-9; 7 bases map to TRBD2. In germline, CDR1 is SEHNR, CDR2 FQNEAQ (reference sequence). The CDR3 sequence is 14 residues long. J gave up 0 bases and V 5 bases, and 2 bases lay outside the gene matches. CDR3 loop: CASSRGGSTDTQYF. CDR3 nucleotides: TGTGCCAGCAGCCGCGGGGGTAGCACAGATACGCAGTATTTT.

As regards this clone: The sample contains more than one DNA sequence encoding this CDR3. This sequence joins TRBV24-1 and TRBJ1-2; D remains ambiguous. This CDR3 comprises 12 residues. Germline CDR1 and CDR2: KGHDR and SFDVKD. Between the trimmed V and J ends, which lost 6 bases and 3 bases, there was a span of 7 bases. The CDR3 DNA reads TGTGCCACCAGTCCGGGTGACTATGGCTACACCTTC. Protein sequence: CATSPGDYGYTF.

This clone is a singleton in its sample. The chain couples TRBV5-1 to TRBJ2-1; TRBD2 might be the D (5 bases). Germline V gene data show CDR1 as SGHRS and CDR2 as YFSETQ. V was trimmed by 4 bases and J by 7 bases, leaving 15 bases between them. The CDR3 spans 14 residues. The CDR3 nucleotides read TGCGCCAGCAGCATAGGACGAGGGCGGAATGAGCAGTTCTTC. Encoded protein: CASSIGRGRNEQFF.

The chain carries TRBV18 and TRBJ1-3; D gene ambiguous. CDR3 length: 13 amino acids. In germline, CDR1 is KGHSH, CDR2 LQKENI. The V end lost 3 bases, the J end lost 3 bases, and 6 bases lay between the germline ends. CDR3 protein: CASSPAGGNTIYF. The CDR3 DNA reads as TGTGCCAGCTCACCCGCGGGTGGAAACACCATATATTTT.

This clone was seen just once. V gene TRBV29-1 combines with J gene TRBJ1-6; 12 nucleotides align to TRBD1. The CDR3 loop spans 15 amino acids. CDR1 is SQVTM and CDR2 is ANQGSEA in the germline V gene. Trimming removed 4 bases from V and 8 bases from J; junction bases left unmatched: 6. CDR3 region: CSVAGTGGFDSPLHF. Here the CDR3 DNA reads TGCAGCGTTGCCGGGACAGGGGGCTTCGATTCACCCCTCCACTTT. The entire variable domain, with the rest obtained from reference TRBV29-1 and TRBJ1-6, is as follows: SAVISQKPSRDICQRGTSLTIQCQVDSQVTMMFWYRQQPGQSLTLIATANQGSEATYESGFVIDKFPISRPNLTFSTLTVSNMSPEDSSIYLCSVAGTGGFDSPLHFGNGTRLTVT.

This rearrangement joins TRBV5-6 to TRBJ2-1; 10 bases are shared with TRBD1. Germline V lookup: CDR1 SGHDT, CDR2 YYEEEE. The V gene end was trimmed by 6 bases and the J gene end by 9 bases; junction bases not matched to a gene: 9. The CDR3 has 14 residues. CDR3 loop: CASNRGQGFGEQFF. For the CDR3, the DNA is TGTGCCAGCAATCGGGGACAGGGGTTCGGTGAGCAGTTCTTC.

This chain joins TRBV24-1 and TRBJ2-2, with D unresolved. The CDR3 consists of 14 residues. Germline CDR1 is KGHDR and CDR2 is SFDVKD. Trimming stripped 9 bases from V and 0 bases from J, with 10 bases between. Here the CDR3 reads CATSTPSNTGELFF. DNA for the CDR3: TGTGCCACCTCGACACCTTCGAACACCGGGGAGCTGTTTTTT.

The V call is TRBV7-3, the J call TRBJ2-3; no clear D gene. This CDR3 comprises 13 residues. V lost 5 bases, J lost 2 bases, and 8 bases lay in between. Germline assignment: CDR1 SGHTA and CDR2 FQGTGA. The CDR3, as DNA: TGTGCCAGCAGCCTCGACCACACAGATACGCAGTATTTT. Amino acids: CASSLDHTDTQYF.

CDR3 loop: CASSHREQDTDTQYF. CDR3 coding DNA: TGTGCCAGCTCCCACAGGGAACAGGACACAGATACGCAGTATTTT. V gene TRBV18 combines with J gene TRBJ2-3; D possibly corresponds to TRBD1 (6 bases). The V gene lost 6 bases and the J gene lost 2 bases, with 15 bases spanning the gap. The CDR3 spans 15 residues. CDR1 is KGHSH and CDR2 is LQKENI in the germline V gene.

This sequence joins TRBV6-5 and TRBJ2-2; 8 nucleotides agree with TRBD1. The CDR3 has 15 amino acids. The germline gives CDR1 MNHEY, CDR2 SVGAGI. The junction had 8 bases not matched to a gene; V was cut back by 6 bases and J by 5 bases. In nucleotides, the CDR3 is TGTGCCAGCAGCACAGGGACAGGTTGGACCGGGGAGCTGTTTTTT. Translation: CASSTGTGWTGELFF.

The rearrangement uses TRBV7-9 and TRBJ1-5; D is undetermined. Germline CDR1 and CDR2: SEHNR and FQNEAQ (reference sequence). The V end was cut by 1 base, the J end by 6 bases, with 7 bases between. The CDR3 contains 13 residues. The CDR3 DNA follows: TGTGCCAGCAGCTTAGAGGGAGGTCAGCCCCAGCATTTT. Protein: CASSLEGGQPQHF.

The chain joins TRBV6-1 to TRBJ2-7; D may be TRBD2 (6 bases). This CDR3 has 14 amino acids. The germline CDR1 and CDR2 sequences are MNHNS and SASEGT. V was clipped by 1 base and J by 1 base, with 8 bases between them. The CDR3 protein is CASSEVGGSYEQYF. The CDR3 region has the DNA TGTGCCAGCAGTGAAGTTGGAGGGTCCTACGAGCAGTACTTC.